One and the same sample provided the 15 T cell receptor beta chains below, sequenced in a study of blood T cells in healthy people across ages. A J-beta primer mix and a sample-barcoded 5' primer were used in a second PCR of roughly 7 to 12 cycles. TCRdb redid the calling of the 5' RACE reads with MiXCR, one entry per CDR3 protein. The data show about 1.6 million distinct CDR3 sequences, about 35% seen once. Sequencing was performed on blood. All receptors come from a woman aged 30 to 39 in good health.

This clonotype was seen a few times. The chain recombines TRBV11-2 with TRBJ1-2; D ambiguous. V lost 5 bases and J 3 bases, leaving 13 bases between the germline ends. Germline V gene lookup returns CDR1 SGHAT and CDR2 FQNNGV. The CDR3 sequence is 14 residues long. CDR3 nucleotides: TGTGCCAGCAGCCTAGCGATGCTGGACTATGGCTACACCTTC. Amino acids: CASSLAMLDYGYTF.

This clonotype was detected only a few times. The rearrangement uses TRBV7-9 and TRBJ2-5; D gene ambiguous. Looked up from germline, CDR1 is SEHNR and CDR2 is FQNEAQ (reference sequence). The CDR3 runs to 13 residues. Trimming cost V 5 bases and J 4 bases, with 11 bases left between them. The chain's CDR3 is CASSPRARETQYF. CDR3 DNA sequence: TGTGCCAGCAGCCCAAGGGCGCGAGAGACCCAGTACTTC. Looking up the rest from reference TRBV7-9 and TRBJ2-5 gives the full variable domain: DTGVSQNPRHKITKRGQNVTFRCDPISEHNRLYWYRQTLGQGPEFLTYFQNEAQLEKSRLLSDRFSAERPKGSFSTLEIQRTEQGDSAMYLCASSPRARETQYFGPGTRLLVL.

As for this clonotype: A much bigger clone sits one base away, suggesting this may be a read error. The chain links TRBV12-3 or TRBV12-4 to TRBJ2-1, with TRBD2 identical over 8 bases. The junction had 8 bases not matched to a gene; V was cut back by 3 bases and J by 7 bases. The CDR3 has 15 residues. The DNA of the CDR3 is TGTGCCAGCAGTTTGGGTAGCGGGAAGGCGAATGAGCAGTTCTTC. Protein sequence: CASSLGSGKANEQFF.

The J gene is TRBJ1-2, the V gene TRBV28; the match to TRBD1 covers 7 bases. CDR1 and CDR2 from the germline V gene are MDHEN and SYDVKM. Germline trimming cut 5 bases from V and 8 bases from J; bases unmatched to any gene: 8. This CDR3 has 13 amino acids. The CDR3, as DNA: TGTGCCAGCAGTGAGACAGGGCGGAAGGGCTACACCTTC. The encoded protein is CASSETGRKGYTF.

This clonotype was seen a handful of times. The CDR3: CASSIGTYEQYF. As DNA, the CDR3 is TGTGCCAGCAGTATTGGGACCTACGAGCAGTACTTC. The chain combines TRBV28 with TRBJ2-7; D is uncertain. Trimming cost V 5 bases and J 2 bases, with 7 bases left between them. The CDR3 extends over 12 amino acids. Germline-derived CDR1 and CDR2 are MDHEN and SYDVKM.

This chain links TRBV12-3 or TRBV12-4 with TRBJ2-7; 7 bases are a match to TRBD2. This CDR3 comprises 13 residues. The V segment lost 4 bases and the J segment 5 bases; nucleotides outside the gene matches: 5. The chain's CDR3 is CASSSGGVDEQYF. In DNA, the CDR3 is TGTGCCAGCAGTTCGGGGGGAGTTGACGAGCAGTACTTC.

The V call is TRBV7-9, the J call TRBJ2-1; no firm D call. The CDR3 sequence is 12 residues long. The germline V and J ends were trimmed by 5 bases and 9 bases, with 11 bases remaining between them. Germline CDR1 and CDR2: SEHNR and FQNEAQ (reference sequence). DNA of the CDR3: TGTGCCAGCAGCCGGGCTCCAGTTGAGCAGTTCTTC. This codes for CASSRAPVEQFF.

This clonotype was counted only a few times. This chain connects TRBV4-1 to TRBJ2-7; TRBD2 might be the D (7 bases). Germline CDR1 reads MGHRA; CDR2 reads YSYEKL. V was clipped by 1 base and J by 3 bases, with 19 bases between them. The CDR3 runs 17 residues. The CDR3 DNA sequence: TGCGCCAGCAGCCAAGGTCCCGCGAGGGGGGGAGGCTACGAGCAGTACTTC. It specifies CASSQGPARGGGYEQYF.

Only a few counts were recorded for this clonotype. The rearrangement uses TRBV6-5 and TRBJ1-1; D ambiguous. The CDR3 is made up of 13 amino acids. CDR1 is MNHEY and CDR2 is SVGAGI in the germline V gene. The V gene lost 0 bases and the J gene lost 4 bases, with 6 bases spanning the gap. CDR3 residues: CASSYSAATEAFF. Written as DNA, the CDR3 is TGTGCCAGCAGTTACTCGGCGGCCACTGAAGCTTTCTTT.

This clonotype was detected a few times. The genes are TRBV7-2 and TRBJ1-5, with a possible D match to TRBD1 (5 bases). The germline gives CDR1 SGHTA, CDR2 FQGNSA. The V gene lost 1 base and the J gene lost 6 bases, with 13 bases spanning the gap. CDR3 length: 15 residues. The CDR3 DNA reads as TGTGCCAGCAGCTTAGGTAGGGGAGTCGGTCAGCCCCAGCATTTT. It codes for CASSLGRGVGQPQHF.

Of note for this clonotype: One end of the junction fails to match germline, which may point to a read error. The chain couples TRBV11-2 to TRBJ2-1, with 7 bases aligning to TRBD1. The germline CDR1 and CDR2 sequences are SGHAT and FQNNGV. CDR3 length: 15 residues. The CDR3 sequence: CAGSPTTGNYNEQFF. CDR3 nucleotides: TGTGCCGGCAGCCCTACGACAGGGAACTACAATGAGCAGTTCTTC.

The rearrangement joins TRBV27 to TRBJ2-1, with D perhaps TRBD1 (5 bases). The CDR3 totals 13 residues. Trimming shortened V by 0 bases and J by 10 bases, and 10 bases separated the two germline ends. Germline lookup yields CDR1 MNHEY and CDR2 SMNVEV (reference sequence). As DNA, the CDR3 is TGTGCCAGCAGTTTATCGAACTGGGGCGAGCAGTTCTTC. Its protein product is CASSLSNWGEQFF.

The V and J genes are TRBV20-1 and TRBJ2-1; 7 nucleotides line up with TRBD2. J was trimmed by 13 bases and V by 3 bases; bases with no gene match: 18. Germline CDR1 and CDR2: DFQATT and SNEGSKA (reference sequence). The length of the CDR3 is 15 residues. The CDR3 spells CSASTERASGKGQFF. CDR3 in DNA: TGCAGTGCTAGCACAGAAAGGGCCAGCGGGAAGGGTCAGTTCTTC.

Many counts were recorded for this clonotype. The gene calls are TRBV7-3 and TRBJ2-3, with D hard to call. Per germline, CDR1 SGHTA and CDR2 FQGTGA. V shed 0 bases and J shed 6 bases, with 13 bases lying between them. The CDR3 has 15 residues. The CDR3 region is CASSLTGGVGDTQYF. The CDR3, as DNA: TGTGCCAGCAGCTTAACAGGCGGAGTCGGGGATACGCAGTATTTT.

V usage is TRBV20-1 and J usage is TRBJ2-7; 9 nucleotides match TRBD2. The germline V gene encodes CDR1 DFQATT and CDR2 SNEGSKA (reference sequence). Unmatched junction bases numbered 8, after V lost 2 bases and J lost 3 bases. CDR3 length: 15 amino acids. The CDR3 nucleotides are TGCAGTGCTAGAACGGCGGGAGGGCCGAGCTACGAGCAGTACTTC. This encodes CSARTAGGPSYEQYF.